Below, one TCR beta chain is given with its context. Its antigen is still unknown. No base-level quality is on record; no much larger clone is a single base apart. V is cut by 6 bases and J by 4 bases, and the space between the germline ends is 16 bases. Counted from cysteine to phenylalanine, this CDR3 has 14 amino acids. Only the CDR3 part of the read is kept: 42 bases, read in frame from the first base. Taken from the germline V gene, the CDR1 and CDR2 loops are SGHRS and YFSETQ. Systemically healthy Caucasian individuals from Russia, approximately 39 in total and aged about 6 to 100 years, were included as donors. Each donor gave ten milliliters of peripheral blood, drawn into EDTA-treated Vacutainer tubes. Ficoll-Paque density-gradient centrifugation was used to isolate PBMCs, with at least 6.5 million per sample. Trizol reagent was used to extract total RNA from the PBMCs, yielding at least 5 micrograms per sample. Naive CD45RAhigh/CD27high T cell percentages were measured by flow cytometry on a PBMC aliquot from every donor.

Receptor amplification or capture employed 5' RACE. TCRdb shows the sequencer as Illumina HiSeq 2500. A second PCR of about 6 to 11 cycles was performed with a sample-barcoded 5' primer and a J-beta primer mix. A template-switch 5' adaptor carrying 12 random nucleotides introduced a unique molecular identifier onto each TCR beta cDNA molecule. Each sample yielded at least 2.5 million CDR3-containing paired-end reads. First-strand cDNA synthesis was performed from all RNA using the Mint cDNA synthesis kit, with priming by a TRBC-specific oligonucleotide. After uracil-DNA glycosylase treatment, a first 18-cycle PCR used universal primers M1SS and BC2_uni_R on all cDNA. In the authors' own workflow: For normalization, 1 million high-quality reads were randomly selected from each sample, with every read carrying a distinct molecular identifier. Reads with shared molecular identifiers were discarded instead of being binned into consensus sequences. MiTCR, set to a Q25 quality threshold and the strictest error-elimination algorithm, was used for CDR3 identification, clonotype clustering and error correction. Lower-bound total TCR beta diversity was estimated with a nonparametric unseen species model using Euler transformation. Starting from the raw public reads, TCRdb applied fastp trimming at Q25, assembled clones with MiXCR and retained in-frame beta chains. For every CDR3 protein sequence, its rows merge into one entry that carries the most common genes and DNA. The V and J calls were determined by TCRdb, not by the authors. The sample table holds 600,000 to 800,000 distinct CDR3 sequences, of which about 51% were seen once. The top ten clones comprise approximately 12% of the sample.

The data originate from a study of blood T cells in healthy people across ages (dated by TCRdb to between 2014 and 2017). Regarding the complete study: Template switching captured roughly one uniquely barcoded TCR beta cDNA molecule per two T cells in model experiments. To avoid experimental bias, donors of different ages were randomly spread across the sequencing lanes. The donors were split into four age groups: young (average 16 years), middle-aged (39), aged (over 55) and long-lived (approximately 80). Two additional independent replicas of 1 million unique cDNA reads from the same blood draw were analyzed for two donors (one aged 18 to 30 and one aged 80 or older). Age-related changes in TCR beta repertoire diversity were measured in the study by deep sequencing normalized with unique cDNA molecular identifiers.

On the study overall, not on this receptor specifically: Because donor CMV infection status was unknown, age-related changes in expanded clonotypes were potentially confounded. Conclusive comparison of naive and antigen-experienced compartments was prevented by the profiling of bulk unsorted PBMCs. As age increased, observed TCR beta diversity per million T cells dropped in a roughly linear way, and a significant reduction was already evident by age about 40. The percentage of naive T cells measured by flow cytometry correlated strongly with observed TCR beta diversity. Total diversity estimates from one million sequenced T cells were considered lower bounds and underestimates. Compared with the aged group, more naive CD4+ T cells, fewer expanded clones and increased TCR diversity were shown by the long-lived group, suggesting age selection.

The receptor chain draws on TRBV5-1 and TRBJ1-2; TRBD1 is possibly the D segment (6 matching bases). This clonotype was sampled from a woman over 75 in good health. The specimen sequenced was blood. The bases read TGCGCCAGCACCCCAGACGGGGGCGCCTATGGCTACACCTTC. It specifies CASTPDGGAYGYTF. Where the CDR3 stops, the reference TRBV5-1 and TRBJ1-2 genes take over; the full variable domain is KAGVTQTPRYLIKTRGQQVTLSCSPISGHRSVSWYQQTPGQGLQFLFEYFSETQRNKGNFPGRFSGRQFSNSRSEMNVSTLELGDSALYLCASTPDGGAYGYTFGSGTRLTVV.